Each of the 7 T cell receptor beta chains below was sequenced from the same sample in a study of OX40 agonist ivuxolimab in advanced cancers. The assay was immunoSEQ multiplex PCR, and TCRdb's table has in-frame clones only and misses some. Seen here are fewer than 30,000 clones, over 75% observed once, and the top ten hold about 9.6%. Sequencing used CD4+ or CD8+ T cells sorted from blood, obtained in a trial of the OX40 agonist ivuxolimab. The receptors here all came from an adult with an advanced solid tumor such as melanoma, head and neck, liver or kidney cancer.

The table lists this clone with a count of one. This chain's CDR3 is CASSPPGLGPTGQYF. The CDR3 DNA sequence: TGTGCCAGCAGTCCACCGGGACTAGGGCCAACCGGGCAGTACTTC. V gene TRBV6-5 combines with J gene TRBJ2-7; 8 bases fit TRBD2. The J segment lost 9 bases and the V segment lost 5 bases, leaving 15 bases of the junction unmatched. The CDR3 consists of 15 residues. The germline V gene has CDR1 MNHEY and CDR2 SVGAGI.

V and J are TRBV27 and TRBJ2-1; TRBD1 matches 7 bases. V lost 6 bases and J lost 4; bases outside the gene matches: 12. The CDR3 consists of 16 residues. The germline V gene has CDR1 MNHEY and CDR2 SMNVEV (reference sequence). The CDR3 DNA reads TGTGCCAGCAGCTTTCGATACCGGGACAGTTACAATGAGCAGTTCTTC. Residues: CASSFRYRDSYNEQFF.

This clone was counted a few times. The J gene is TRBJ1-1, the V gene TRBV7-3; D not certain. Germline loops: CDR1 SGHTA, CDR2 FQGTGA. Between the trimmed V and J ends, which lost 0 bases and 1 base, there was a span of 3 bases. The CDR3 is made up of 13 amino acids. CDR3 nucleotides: TGTGCCAGCAGCTTAACCAGGAACACTGAAGCTTTCTTT. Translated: CASSLTRNTEAFF.

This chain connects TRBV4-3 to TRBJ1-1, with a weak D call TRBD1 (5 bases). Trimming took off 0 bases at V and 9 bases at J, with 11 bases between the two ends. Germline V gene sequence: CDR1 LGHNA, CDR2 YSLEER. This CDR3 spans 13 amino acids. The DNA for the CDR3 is TGCGCCAGCAGCCAAGAAATAGGGGATAAAGCTTTCTTT. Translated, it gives CASSQEIGDKAFF.

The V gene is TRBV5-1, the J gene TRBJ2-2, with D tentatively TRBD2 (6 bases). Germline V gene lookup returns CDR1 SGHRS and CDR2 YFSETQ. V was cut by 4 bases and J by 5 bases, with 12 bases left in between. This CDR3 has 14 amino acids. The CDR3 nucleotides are TGCGCCAGCAGCGGAGGGCGAGGTACCGGGGAGCTGTTTTTT. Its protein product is CASSGGRGTGELFF.

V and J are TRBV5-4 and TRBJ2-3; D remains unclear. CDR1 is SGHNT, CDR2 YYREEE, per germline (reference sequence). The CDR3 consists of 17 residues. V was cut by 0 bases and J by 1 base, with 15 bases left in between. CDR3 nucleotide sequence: TGTGCCAGCAGCTTGGGTTCACTTTTTAGGGGCACAGATACGCAGTATTTT. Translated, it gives CASSLGSLFRGTDTQYF.

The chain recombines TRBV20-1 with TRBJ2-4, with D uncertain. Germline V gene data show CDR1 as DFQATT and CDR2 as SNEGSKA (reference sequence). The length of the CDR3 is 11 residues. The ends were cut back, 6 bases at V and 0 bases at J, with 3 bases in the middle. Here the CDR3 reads CSATAKNIQYF. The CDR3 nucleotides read TGCAGTGCGACAGCCAAAAACATTCAGTACTTC.